This TCR beta chain is from a study of Graves' ophthalmopathy and Graves' hyperthyroidism. Of note for this clonotype: What it binds is not known.

General study points: Ophthalmopathy progression prediction by the model yielded a sensitivity of 60% to 71% and a specificity of under 80%.

Amplified TCR beta CDR3 regions were obtained using RNA transcripts as template. The workflow started with a first-round RT-PCR run with HTBI primers and then moved on to a second-round multiplex PCR. MiXCR, run by TCRdb on the multiplex PCR reads, gives a single entry per CDR3 protein. The sample consists of hundreds of thousands of distinct CDR3 sequences, around a fifth of them appearing once. Being free of ophthalmopathy for 18 months of follow-up defined stable hyperthyroidism. Each hyperthyroidism patient was newly diagnosed, with under 2 months' duration, and aged 18 to 65. Germline CDR1 reads MNHEY; CDR2 reads SVGAGI. V shed 3 bases and J 7 bases; nucleotides not matched to a gene: 6. CDR3 length: 15 amino acids.

The clonotype comes from a young woman with stable Graves' hyperthyroidism. Some clones in this sample may be carry-over from other donors' samples. J is TRBJ1-6 and V is TRBV6-5; 7 nucleotides align to TRBD1. Input material: peripheral blood. CDR3 bases: TGTGCCAGCAGTTATCTACCGACAGGGAATTCACCCCTCCACTTT. Its protein product is CASSYLPTGNSPLHF.